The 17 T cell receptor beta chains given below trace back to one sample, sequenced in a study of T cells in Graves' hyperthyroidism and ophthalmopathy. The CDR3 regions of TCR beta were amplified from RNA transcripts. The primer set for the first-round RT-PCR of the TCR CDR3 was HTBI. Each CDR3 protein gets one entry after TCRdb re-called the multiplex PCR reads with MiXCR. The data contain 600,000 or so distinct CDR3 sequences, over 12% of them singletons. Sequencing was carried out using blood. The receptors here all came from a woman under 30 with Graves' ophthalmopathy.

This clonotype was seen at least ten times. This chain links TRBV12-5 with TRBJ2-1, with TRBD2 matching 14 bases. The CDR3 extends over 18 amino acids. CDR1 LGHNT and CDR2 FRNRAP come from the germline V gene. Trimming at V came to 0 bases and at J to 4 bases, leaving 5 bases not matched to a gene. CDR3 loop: CASGLVGTSGRVYNEQFF. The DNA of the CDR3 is TGTGCTAGTGGTTTGGTTGGGACTAGCGGGAGAGTTTACAATGAGCAGTTCTTC.

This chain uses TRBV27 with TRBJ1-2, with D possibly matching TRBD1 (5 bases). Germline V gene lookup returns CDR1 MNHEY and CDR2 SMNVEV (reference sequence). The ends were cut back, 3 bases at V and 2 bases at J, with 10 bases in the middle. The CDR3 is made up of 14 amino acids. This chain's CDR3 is CASSFNSGNYGYTF. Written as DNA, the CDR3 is TGTGCCAGCAGTTTTAATTCAGGGAACTATGGCTACACCTTC.

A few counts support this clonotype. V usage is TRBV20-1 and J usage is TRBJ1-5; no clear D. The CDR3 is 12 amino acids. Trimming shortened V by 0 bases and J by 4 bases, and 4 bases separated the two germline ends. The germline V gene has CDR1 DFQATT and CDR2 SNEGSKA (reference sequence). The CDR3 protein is CSARDRNQPQHF. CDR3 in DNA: TGCAGTGCTAGAGATCGTAATCAGCCCCAGCATTTT.

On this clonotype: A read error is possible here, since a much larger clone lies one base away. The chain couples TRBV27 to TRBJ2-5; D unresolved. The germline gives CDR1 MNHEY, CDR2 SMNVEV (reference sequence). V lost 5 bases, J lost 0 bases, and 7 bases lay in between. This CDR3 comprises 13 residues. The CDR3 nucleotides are TGTGCCAGCAGTGCCTCGTACCAAGAGACCCAGTACTTC. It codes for CASSASYQETQYF.

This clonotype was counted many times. CDR3 loop: CASSLELGETQYF. In DNA form, the CDR3 reads TGTGCCAGCAGCTTGGAGCTAGGAGAGACCCAGTACTTC. The chain combines TRBV5-6 with TRBJ2-5; no definite D call. Germline CDR1 and CDR2: SGHDT and YYEEEE. Trimming stripped 0 bases from V and 4 bases from J, with 7 bases between. The CDR3 is 13 residues long.

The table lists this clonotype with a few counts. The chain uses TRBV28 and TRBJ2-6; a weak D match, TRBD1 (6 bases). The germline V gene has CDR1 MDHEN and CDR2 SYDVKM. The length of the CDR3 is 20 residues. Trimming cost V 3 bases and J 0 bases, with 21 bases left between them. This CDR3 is CASSFSLRGLGYSGANVLTF. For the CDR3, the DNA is TGTGCCAGCAGTTTTAGCTTGAGGGGGTTGGGCTACTCTGGGGCCAACGTCCTGACTTTC.

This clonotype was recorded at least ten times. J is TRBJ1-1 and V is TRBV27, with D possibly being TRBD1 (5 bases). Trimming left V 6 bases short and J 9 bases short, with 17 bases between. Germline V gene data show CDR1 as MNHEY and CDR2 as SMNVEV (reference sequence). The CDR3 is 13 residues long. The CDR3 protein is CASRIEGRRKAFF. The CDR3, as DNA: TGTGCCAGCAGAATAGAGGGGAGGCGGAAAGCTTTCTTT.

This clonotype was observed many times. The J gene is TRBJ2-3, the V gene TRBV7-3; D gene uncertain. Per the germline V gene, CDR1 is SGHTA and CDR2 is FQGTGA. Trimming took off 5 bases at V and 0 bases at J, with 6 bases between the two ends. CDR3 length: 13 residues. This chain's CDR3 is CASSTSSTDTQYF. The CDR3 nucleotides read TGTGCCAGCAGCACTTCTAGCACAGATACGCAGTATTTT.

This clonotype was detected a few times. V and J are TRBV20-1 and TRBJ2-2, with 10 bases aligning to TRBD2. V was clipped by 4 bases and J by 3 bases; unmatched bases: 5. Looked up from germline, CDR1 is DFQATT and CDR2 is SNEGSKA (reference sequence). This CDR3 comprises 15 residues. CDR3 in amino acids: CSAKTSGTDTGELFF. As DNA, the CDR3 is TGCAGTGCTAAAACTAGCGGGACAGACACCGGGGAGCTGTTTTTT.

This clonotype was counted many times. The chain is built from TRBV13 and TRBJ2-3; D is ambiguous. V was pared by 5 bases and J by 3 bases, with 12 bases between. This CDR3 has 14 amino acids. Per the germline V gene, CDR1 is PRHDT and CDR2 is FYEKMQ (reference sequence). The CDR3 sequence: CASSHGRATDTQYF. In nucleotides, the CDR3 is TGTGCCAGCAGCCATGGAAGGGCGACAGATACGCAGTATTTT.

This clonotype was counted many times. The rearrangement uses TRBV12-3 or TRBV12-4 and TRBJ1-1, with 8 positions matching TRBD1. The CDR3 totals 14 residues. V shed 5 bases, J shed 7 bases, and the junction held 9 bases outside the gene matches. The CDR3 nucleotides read TGTGCCAGCAGTCAGGGGACAGGCCTAAATGAAGCTTTCTTT. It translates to CASSQGTGLNEAFF.

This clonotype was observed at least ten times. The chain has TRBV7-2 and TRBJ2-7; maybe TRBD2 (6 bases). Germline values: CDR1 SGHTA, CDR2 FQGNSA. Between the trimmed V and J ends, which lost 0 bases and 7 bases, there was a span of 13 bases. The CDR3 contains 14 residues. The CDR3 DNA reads TGTGCCAGCAGCTTAGCGGAGCGGGTAGGTGAGCAGTACTTC. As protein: CASSLAERVGEQYF.

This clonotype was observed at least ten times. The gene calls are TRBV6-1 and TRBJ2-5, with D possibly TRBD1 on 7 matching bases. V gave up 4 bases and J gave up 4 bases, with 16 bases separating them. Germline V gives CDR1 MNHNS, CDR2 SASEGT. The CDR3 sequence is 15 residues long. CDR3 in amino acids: CASSGYPQGGETQYF. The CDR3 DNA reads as TGTGCCAGCAGTGGCTACCCTCAGGGGGGAGAGACCCAGTACTTC.

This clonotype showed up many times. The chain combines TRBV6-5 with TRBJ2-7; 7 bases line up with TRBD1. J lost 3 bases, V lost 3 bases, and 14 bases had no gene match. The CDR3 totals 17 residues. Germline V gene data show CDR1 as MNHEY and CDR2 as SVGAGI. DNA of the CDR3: TGTGCCAGCAGTTATCCCCCCCGACAGGGCCTCCACTACGAGCAGTACTTC. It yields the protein CASSYPPRQGLHYEQYF.

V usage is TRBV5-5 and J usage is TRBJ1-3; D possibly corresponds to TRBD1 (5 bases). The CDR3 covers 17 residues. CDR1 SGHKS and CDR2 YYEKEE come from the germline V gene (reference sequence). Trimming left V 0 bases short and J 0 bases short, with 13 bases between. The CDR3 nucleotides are TGTGCCAGCAGCTTGGGATTGGGGACCGTCTCTGGAAACACCATATATTTT. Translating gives CASSLGLGTVSGNTIYF.

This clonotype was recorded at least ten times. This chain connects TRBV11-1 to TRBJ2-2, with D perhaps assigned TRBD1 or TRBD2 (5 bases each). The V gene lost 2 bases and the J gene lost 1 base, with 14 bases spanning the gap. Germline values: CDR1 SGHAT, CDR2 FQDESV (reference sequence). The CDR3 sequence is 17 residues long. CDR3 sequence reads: CASSLWGSSRNTGELFF. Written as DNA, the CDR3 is TGTGCCAGCAGCTTATGGGGGAGCTCAAGGAACACCGGGGAGCTGTTTTTT. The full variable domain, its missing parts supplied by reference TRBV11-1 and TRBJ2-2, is EAEVAQSPRYKITEKSQAVAFWCDPISGHATLYWYRQILGQGPELLVQFQDESVVDDSQLPKDRFSAERLKGVDSTLKIQPAELGDSAMYLCASSLWGSSRNTGELFFGEGSRLTVL.

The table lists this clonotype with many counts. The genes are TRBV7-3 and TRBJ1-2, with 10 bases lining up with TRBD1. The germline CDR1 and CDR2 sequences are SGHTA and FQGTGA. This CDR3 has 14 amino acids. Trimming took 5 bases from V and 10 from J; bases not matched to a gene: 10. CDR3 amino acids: CASSPAGTGVDYTF. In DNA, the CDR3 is TGTGCCAGCAGCCCCGCCGGGACAGGGGTGGACTACACCTTC.